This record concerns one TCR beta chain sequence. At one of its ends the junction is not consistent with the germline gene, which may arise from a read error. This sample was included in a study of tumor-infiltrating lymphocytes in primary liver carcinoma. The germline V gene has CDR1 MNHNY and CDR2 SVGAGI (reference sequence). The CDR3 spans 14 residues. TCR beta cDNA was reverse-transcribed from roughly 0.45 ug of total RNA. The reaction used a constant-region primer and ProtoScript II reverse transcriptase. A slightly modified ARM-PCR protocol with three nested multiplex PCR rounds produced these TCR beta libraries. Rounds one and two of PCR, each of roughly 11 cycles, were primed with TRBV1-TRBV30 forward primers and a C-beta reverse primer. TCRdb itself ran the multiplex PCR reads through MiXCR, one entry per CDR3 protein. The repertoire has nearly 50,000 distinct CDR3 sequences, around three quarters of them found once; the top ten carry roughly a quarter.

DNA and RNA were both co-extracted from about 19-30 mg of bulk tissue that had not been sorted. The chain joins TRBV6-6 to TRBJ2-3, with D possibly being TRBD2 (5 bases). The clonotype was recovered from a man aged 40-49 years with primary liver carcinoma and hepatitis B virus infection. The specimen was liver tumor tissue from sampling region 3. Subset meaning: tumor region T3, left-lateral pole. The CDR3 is CACSFLAGTDMQYF. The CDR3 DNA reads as TGTGCCTGCAGTTTCCTAGCAGGAACAGATATGCAGTATTTT.